Presented here are 27 T cell receptor beta chains from one specimen sequenced in a study of blood T cell repertoires in COVID-19. The repertoire was sequenced with immunoSEQ multiplex PCR; TCRdb's copy has only in-frame clones and lacks some. The repertoire has some 58,000 clones, 60% to 85% of them found once; the top ten carry 25% to 40%. Sequenced sample: peripheral blood. The receptors were gathered from a human donor in a cohort sampled during active COVID-19.

This clone was seen just once. This chain connects TRBV7-9 to TRBJ1-3; the D gene is possibly TRBD1 (5 bases). Trimming shortened V by 1 base and J by 9 bases, and 13 bases separated the two germline ends. The CDR3 has 14 amino acids. In germline, CDR1 is SEHNR, CDR2 FQNEAQ (reference sequence). The DNA for the CDR3 is TGTGCCAGCAGCTTAGGGCAGGGTCGAGTCACCATATATTTT. Its translation: CASSLGQGRVTIYF.

V usage is TRBV14 and J usage is TRBJ1-2; 10 bases line up with TRBD1. V dropped 4 bases and J dropped 0; count of bases not matched to a gene: 8. CDR3 length: 17 residues. In germline, CDR1 is SGHDN, CDR2 FVKESK. CDR3 in amino acids: CASSPGTGALTNYGYTF. CDR3 nucleotides: TGTGCCAGCAGCCCAGGGACAGGGGCCCTCACTAACTATGGCTACACCTTC.

The chain employs TRBV7-9 and TRBJ2-7; D ambiguous. V was clipped by 1 base and J by 0 bases, with 7 bases between them. Germline V CDR1 and CDR2: SEHNR, FQNEAQ (reference sequence). This CDR3 is built from 14 residues. The CDR3 spells CASSLGESSYEQYF. The DNA for the CDR3 is TGTGCCAGCAGCTTAGGCGAAAGCTCCTACGAGCAGTACTTC.

The gene calls are TRBV15 and TRBJ1-5; 7 nucleotides align to TRBD1. The CDR3 runs 14 residues. The germline V gene encodes CDR1 LNHNV and CDR2 YYDKDF (reference sequence). Losses at the gene ends were 5 bases for V and 11 bases for J; bases not matched to a gene: 12. CDR3 protein: CATSPDTPGTAQHF. Here the CDR3 DNA reads TGTGCCACCAGCCCGGATACCCCAGGGACAGCCCAGCATTTT. Supplemented by reference TRBV15 and TRBJ1-5, the full variable domain reads DAMVIQNPRYQVTQFGKPVTLSCSQTLNHNVMYWYQQKSSQAPKLLFHYYDKDFNNEADTPDNFQSRRPNTSFCFLDIRSPGLGDTAMYLCATSPDTPGTAQHFGDGTRLSIL.

V is TRBV10-3 and J is TRBJ2-1, with D unresolved. This CDR3 contains 16 residues. Trimming took 2 bases from V and 1 from J, leaving 12 bases between them. From germline, CDR1 is ENHRY and CDR2 SYGVKD. In DNA, the CDR3 is TGTGCCATCAGTGAGCCGATGTCGAGGTCCTACAATGAGCAGTTCTTC. It is translated as CAISEPMSRSYNEQFF.

The chain employs TRBV4-1 and TRBJ1-1, with D possibly matching TRBD1 (5 bases). The CDR3 covers 13 residues. Trimming took 3 bases from V and 7 from J, leaving 12 bases between them. The V gene's germline CDR1 is MGHRA and CDR2 YSYEKL. Here the CDR3 reads CASSQGKDSEAFF. CDR3 coding DNA: TGCGCCAGCAGCCAGGGAAAAGACAGTGAAGCTTTCTTT.

The chain uses TRBV5-4 and TRBJ2-4; D is possibly TRBD2 (5 bases). Per the germline V gene, CDR1 is SGHNT and CDR2 is YYREEE (reference sequence). The ends were cut back, 3 bases at V and 3 bases at J, with 22 bases in the middle. The CDR3 is 18 amino acids. CDR3 nucleotide sequence: TGTGCCAGCAGCTCCCCACTGGAGGCGCCCGGTGACAAAAACATTCAGTACTTC. Amino acid sequence: CASSSPLEAPGDKNIQYF.

V is TRBV27 and J is TRBJ1-6; D gene ambiguous. The V gene lost 6 bases and the J gene lost 6 bases, with 6 bases spanning the gap. CDR1 and CDR2 (germline): MNHEY, SMNVEV (reference sequence). CDR3 length: 12 amino acids. This chain's CDR3 is CASRLLNSPLHF. The CDR3 DNA reads TGTGCCAGCAGGCTACTTAATTCACCCCTCCACTTT.

The chain is built from TRBV18 and TRBJ1-1, with D uncertain. Germline CDR1 is KGHSH and CDR2 is LQKENI. The CDR3 is 13 residues long. Trimming removed 2 bases from V and 5 bases from J, with 9 bases in between. The chain's CDR3 is CASSPKAGTEAFF. CDR3 DNA sequence: TGTGCCAGCTCACCAAAGGCCGGGACTGAAGCTTTCTTT.

The rearrangement links TRBV5-1 to TRBJ1-2, with TRBD1 identical over 7 bases. Germline CDR1 is SGHRS and CDR2 is YFSETQ. The CDR3 has 15 amino acids. Trimming at V came to 0 bases and at J to 5 bases, leaving 7 bases not matched to a gene. DNA of the CDR3: TGCGCCAGCAGCTTGGGGTCAGGGGGAGGTTATGGCTACACCTTC. Amino acids: CASSLGSGGGYGYTF. Combining the CDR3 with reference TRBV5-1 and TRBJ1-2 gives the whole variable domain KAGVTQTPRYLIKTRGQQVTLSCSPISGHRSVSWYQQTPGQGLQFLFEYFSETQRNKGNFPGRFSGRQFSNSRSEMNVSTLELGDSALYLCASSLGSGGGYGYTFGSGTRLTVV.

There are a few counts of this clone. The gene calls are TRBV6-7 and TRBJ2-6; D unresolved. TRBV6-7 is noted as an ORF with a role that remains uncertain. Trimming took 7 bases from V and 1 from J, leaving 8 bases between them. The CDR3 contains 14 residues. This chain's CDR3 is CASTWLSGANVLTF. The CDR3 DNA follows: TGTGCCAGCACCTGGCTTTCTGGGGCCAACGTCCTGACTTTC.

This chain joins TRBV5-6 and TRBJ2-1, with 12 bases fitting TRBD2. The CDR3 is 15 residues long. The J segment lost 6 bases and the V segment lost 2 bases, leaving 3 bases of the junction unmatched. The germline V gene has CDR1 SGHDT and CDR2 YYEEEE. CDR3 sequence reads: CASSLPGLAGNEQFF. The CDR3 coding sequence is TGTGCCAGCAGCTTACCGGGACTAGCGGGCAATGAGCAGTTCTTC.

V usage is TRBV19 and J usage is TRBJ1-5, with TRBD1 matching 7 bases. The trim removed 1 base at V and 6 bases at J, leaving 6 bases unmatched. Germline V gene sequence: CDR1 LNHDA, CDR2 SQIVND (reference sequence). The CDR3 is 15 residues long. CDR3 DNA: TGTGCCAGTAGTATAGGAGGGACAGTTATTCAGCCCCAGCATTTT. It translates to CASSIGGTVIQPQHF.

The rearrangement joins TRBV10-1 to TRBJ2-2; TRBD2 is a possible D gene (6 bases). This CDR3 has 18 amino acids. The ends were cut back, 5 bases at V and 3 bases at J, with 22 bases in the middle. Germline-derived CDR1 and CDR2 are WNHNN and SYGVQD (reference sequence). Here the CDR3 DNA reads TGCGCCAGCAGTTCCCTACCACCTACTAGCAAGGACACCGGGGAGCTGTTTTTT. Amino acids: CASSSLPPTSKDTGELFF.

The CDR3 nucleotides are TGTGCCAGCAGCCAAGTAGCCATGAACACTGAAGCTTTCTTT. It translates to CASSQVAMNTEAFF. The chain carries TRBV3-1 (or the pseudogene TRBV3-2) and TRBJ1-1; D is unresolved. V was cut by 1 base and J by 0 bases, with 6 bases left in between. The CDR3 covers 14 residues. Per germline, CDR1 LGHDT and CDR2 YNNKEL (reference sequence).

The chain combines TRBV24-1 with TRBJ2-6, with D possibly matching TRBD1 (6 bases). The CDR3 runs 17 residues. V lost 3 bases and J lost 2, with 13 bases in between. Looked up from germline, CDR1 is KGHDR and CDR2 is SFDVKD. The CDR3 bases are TGTGCCACCAGTGATATTCGAGGGGGTCCTGGGGCCAACGTCCTGACTTTC. Protein: CATSDIRGGPGANVLTF.

The gene calls are TRBV15 and TRBJ1-5; D unclear. The CDR3 runs to 12 residues. Trimming removed 2 bases at V and 6 bases at J, with 5 bases between. Looked up from germline, CDR1 is LNHNV and CDR2 is YYDKDF (reference sequence). The CDR3 DNA reads as TGTGCCACCAGCAGACTGGCTCAGCCCCAGCATTTT. This codes for CATSRLAQPQHF.

The chain recombines TRBV30 with TRBJ2-3, with 8 positions matching TRBD1. Losses at the gene ends were 5 bases for V and 0 bases for J; bases not matched to a gene: 4. Looked up from germline, CDR1 is GTSNPN and CDR2 is SVGIG (reference sequence). The CDR3 loop spans 14 amino acids. The CDR3 DNA is TGTGCCTGGCAGACAGGGGCAAGCACAGATACGCAGTATTTT. Protein sequence: CAWQTGASTDTQYF.

This rearrangement joins TRBV5-1 to TRBJ2-1; 10 bases align to TRBD2. V gave up 0 bases and J gave up 8 bases; unmatched junction bases: 11. This CDR3 is built from 17 residues. Germline values: CDR1 SGHRS, CDR2 YFSETQ. CDR3 nucleotide sequence: TGCGCCAGCAGCTTGGGATTAGCGGGAGGTATTGTCGATGAGCAGTTCTTC. The encoded protein is CASSLGLAGGIVDEQFF.

This chain links TRBV3-1 (or the pseudogene TRBV3-2) with TRBJ1-2; no clear D. Trimming stripped 5 bases from V and 7 bases from J, with 14 bases between. The length of the CDR3 is 13 residues. Germline loops: CDR1 LGHDT, CDR2 YNNKEL (reference sequence). CDR3 region: CASSEDWSSGYTF. The CDR3 region has the DNA TGTGCCAGCAGCGAGGACTGGAGCTCTGGCTACACCTTC.

The V call is TRBV7-8, the J call TRBJ2-1; D possibly corresponds to TRBD2 (5 bases). Trimming removed 7 bases from V and 10 bases from J, with 20 bases in between. Germline CDR1 is SGHVS and CDR2 is FQNEAQ. The CDR3 covers 14 residues. The CDR3 region has the DNA TGTGCCAGCACCGCAGGAGGTGGTCTGGCAGAGCAGTTCTTC. Translation: CASTAGGGLAEQFF. The whole variable domain, remainder taken from reference TRBV7-8 and TRBJ2-1, is GAGVSQSPRYKVAKRGQDVALRCDPISGHVSLFWYQQALGQGPEFLTYFQNEAQLDKSGLPSDRFFAERPEGSVSTLKIQRTQQEDSAVYLCASTAGGGLAEQFFGPGTRLTVL.

The chain recombines TRBV10-2 with TRBJ1-2; 7 positions match TRBD1. This CDR3 has 13 amino acids. The germline V gene encodes CDR1 WSHSY and CDR2 SAAADI. V lost 10 bases, J lost 0 bases, and 5 bases stayed unmatched. The CDR3 loop is CATGQAANYGYTF. The DNA of the CDR3 is TGCGCCACTGGACAGGCTGCTAACTATGGCTACACCTTC.

The chain carries TRBV5-1 and TRBJ1-1; the D is unclear. The V and J ends lost 4 bases and 4 bases respectively, with 17 bases between them. This CDR3 has 15 amino acids. Per germline, CDR1 SGHRS and CDR2 YFSETQ. CDR3 DNA sequence: TGCGCCAGCAGCCAAGACCCCAATGGCGGCACTGAAGCTTTCTTT. Protein sequence: CASSQDPNGGTEAFF.

The sample holds a few counts of this clone. The chain uses TRBV11-2 and TRBJ2-7; weak D call: TRBD2 (6 bases). This CDR3 has 18 residues. The V gene's germline CDR1 is SGHAT and CDR2 FQNNGV. V was cut by 2 bases and J by 3 bases, with 23 bases left in between. DNA of the CDR3: TGTGCCAGCAGCTTAACCGCCAGAAACCCGGAGGGGATCTACGAGCAGTACTTC. Protein product: CASSLTARNPEGIYEQYF.

This clone was picked up a small number of times. V is TRBV3-1 (or the pseudogene TRBV3-2) and J is TRBJ2-1; 10 bases match TRBD2. V was clipped by 4 bases and J by 8 bases; unmatched bases: 14. Germline CDR1 LGHDT, CDR2 YNNKEL (reference sequence). This CDR3 has 17 amino acids. DNA for the CDR3: TGTGCCAGCAGCCGTACCTCCTCTAGCGGGAGAATGGATGAGCAGTTCTTC. Its protein is CASSRTSSSGRMDEQFF.

The chain carries TRBV5-4 and TRBJ2-2; maybe TRBD2 (6 bases). The germline V and J ends were trimmed by 0 bases and 6 bases, with 12 bases remaining between them. The V gene's germline CDR1 is SGHNT and CDR2 YYREEE (reference sequence). This CDR3 has 15 residues. DNA of the CDR3: TGTGCCAGCAGCTTGGGAGGGGAGCGGGCCGGGGAGCTGTTTTTT. Translating gives CASSLGGERAGELFF.

The chain recombines TRBV10-3 with TRBJ2-7; TRBD1 agrees at 10 bases. Germline assignment: CDR1 ENHRY and CDR2 SYGVKD. This CDR3 contains 14 residues. Trimming cost V 11 bases and J 2 bases; bases outside gene matches: 9. The CDR3 region is CASGTGAYTYEQYF. DNA of the CDR3: TGTGCCTCAGGGACAGGGGCCTACACCTACGAGCAGTACTTC.